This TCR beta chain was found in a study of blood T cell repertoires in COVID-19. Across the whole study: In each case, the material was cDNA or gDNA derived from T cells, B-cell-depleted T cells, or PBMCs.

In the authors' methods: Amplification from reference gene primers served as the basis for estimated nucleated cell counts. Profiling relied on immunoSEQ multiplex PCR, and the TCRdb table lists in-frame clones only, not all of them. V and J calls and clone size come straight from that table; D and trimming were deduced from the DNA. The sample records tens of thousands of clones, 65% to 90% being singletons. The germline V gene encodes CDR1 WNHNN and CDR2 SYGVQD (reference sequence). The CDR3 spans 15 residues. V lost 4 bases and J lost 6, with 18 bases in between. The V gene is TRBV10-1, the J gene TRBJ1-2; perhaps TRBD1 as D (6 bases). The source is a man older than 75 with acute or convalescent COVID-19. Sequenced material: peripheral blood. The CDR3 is CASSAGTSGKDGYTF. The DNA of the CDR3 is TGCGCCAGCAGTGCCGGGACATCGGGCAAGGATGGCTACACCTTC.